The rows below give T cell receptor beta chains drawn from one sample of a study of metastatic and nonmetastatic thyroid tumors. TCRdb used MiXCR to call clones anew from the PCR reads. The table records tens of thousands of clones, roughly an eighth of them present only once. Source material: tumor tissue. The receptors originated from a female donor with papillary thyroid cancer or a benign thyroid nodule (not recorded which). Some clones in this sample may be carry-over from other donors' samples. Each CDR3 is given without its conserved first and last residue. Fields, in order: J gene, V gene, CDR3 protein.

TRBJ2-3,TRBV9,ASGGEVTDTQY
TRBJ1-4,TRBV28,ASSFIRGQGEKLF
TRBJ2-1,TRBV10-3,AISVGVHNEQF
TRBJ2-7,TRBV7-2,ASSEGAGATYEQY
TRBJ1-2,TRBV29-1,SVVQTNYGYT
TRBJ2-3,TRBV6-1,ASSPGLATDTQY
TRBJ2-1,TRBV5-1,ASSNDWDDQF
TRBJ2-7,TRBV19,ASSMGVRNYEQY
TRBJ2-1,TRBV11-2,ASSTWTGLNYNEQF
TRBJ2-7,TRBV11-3,ASSLGGQMIYEQY
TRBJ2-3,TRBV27,ASNLSVGRQY
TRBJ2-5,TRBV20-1,SGQSSLQETQY
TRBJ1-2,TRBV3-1,AGSIRQGVNYGYT
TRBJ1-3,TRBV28,ASSSQGNTIY
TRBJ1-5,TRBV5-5,ASSLGPWVYSNQPQH
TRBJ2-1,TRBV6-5,ASRTTQRECPSYNDQF
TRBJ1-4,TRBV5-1,ASSLGRQGTTEKLF
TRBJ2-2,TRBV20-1,SARVVTSGRNTGELF
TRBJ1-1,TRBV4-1,ASSPVGIMGTEAF
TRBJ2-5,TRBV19,ASSLPGGETQY
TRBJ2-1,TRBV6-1,ASRALSGCDQF
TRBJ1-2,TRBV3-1,ASSQVAGSSYGYT
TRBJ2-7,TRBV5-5,ASSFTGNEQY
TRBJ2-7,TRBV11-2,ASSESTGRSSYEQY
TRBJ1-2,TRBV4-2,ASSQDGQGIDGYT
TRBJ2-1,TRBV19,ASSIARPAAPYNEQF
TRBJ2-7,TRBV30,AWASAGALEQY
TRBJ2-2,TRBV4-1,ASSQESGIVGELF
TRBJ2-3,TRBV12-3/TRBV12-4,ASGRETGGFTDTQY
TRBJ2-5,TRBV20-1,SAWREGGETQY
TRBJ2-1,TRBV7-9,ASRGGLAFRNEQF
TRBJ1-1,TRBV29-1,SVARLGLGNTEAF
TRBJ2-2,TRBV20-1,SASRRDRNTGELF
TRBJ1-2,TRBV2,ARRQPAGAYGYT
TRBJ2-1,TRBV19,ASSRLAPNEQF
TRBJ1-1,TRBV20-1,SANRGWGEAF
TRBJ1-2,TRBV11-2,ASSPRADT
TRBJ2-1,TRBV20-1,SARDRGAVGEQF
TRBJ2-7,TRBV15,ATSRDTDTYEQY